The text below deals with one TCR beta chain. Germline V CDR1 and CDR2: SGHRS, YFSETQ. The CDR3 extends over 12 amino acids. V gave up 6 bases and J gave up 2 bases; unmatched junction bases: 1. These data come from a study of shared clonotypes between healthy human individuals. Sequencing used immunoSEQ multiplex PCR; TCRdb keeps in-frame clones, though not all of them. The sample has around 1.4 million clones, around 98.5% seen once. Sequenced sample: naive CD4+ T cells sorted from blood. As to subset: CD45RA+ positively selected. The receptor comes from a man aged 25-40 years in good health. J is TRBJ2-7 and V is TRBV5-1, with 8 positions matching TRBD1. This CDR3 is CASKGQAYEQYF. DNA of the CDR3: TGCGCCAGCAAGGGACAGGCCTACGAGCAGTACTTC.